Here is one T cell receptor beta chain with its context. This sample was taken from a study of T cell changes during pregnancy in multiple sclerosis. Profiling relied on immunoSEQ multiplex PCR, and the TCRdb table lists in-frame clones only, not all of them. Of tens of thousands of clones in the sample, roughly 94% are singletons; the top ten hold more than 1.5%. V lost 4 bases and J lost 5, with 14 bases in between. Germline loops: CDR1 SNHLY, CDR2 FYNNEI. CDR3 length: 14 amino acids. The chain joins TRBV2 to TRBJ2-5; D unclear. The clonotype originates from a female donor in good health, enrolled as a control in a pregnancy study. The input for sequencing was peripheral blood, taken after pregnancy. Written as DNA, the CDR3 is TGTGCCAGCAGTGGCCACTCACCCGCGGAGACCCAGTACTTC. It codes for CASSGHSPAETQYF.